These 19 T cell receptor beta chains originate from one sample sequenced in a study of molecular identifiers for immune sequencing clone quantification. TCRdb passed the PCR reads through MiXCR, listing each CDR3 protein once. The table includes nearly 650,000 distinct CDR3 sequences, around 25% detected once. The sequenced material came from naive CD8+ T cells from blood, with Jurkat cell RNA spiked in. Specified subset: FACS-sorted CD8+CD4-CCR7+CD45RA+ naive T cells. The receptor set was obtained from a human donor in good health. Some libraries in this study had Jurkat cell RNA spiked in.

This clonotype was observed a few times. V gene TRBV30 combines with J gene TRBJ1-1; D is undetermined. Germline-derived CDR1 and CDR2 are GTSNPN and SVGIG (reference sequence). This CDR3 is built from 15 residues. The V and J ends lost 0 bases and 2 bases respectively, with 13 bases between them. The CDR3 sequence: CAWSVPSAANTEAFF. CDR3 coding DNA: TGTGCCTGGAGTGTCCCTTCGGCTGCAAACACTGAAGCTTTCTTT.

This clonotype was counted many times. The rearrangement uses TRBV24-1 and TRBJ2-1; D not certain. Germline V gene data show CDR1 as KGHDR and CDR2 as SFDVKD. Trimming removed 1 base at V and 7 bases at J, with 7 bases between. The CDR3 contains 13 residues. In nucleotides, the CDR3 is TGTGCCACCAGTGATTTCACAGTGAATGAGCAGTTCTTC. This sequence encodes CATSDFTVNEQFF.

This clonotype was seen at least ten times. The genes are TRBV19 and TRBJ1-1; no clear D. With 1 base removed from V and 8 bases from J, the gap between germline ends came to 11 bases. The germline CDR1 and CDR2 sequences are LNHDA and SQIVND (reference sequence). This CDR3 is 13 amino acids long. The CDR3 DNA reads TGTGCCAGTAGTATAGGAGGGTCCCACGAAGCTTTCTTT. Translation gives CASSIGGSHEAFF.

This clonotype has a count of ten or more. This chain uses TRBV6-1 with TRBJ1-5; 12 nucleotides agree with TRBD1. The germline V gene has CDR1 MNHNS and CDR2 SASEGT. This CDR3 has 18 residues. After removal of 0 bases from V and 0 bases from J, the junction contained 3 bases not matched to a gene. The CDR3 DNA sequence: TGTGCCAGCAGTGAAGCGGGACAGGGGGCCTATAGCAATCAGCCCCAGCATTTT. Residues: CASSEAGQGAYSNQPQHF.

This clonotype was recorded many times. This chain uses TRBV12-3 or TRBV12-4 with TRBJ1-1; no reliable D call. CDR3 length: 13 amino acids. V lost 5 bases and J 5 bases, leaving 12 bases between the germline ends. CDR3 residues: CASSDHTRTEAFF. CDR3 nucleotides: TGTGCCAGCAGTGATCATACAAGGACTGAAGCTTTCTTT.

This clonotype turned up a few times. This rearrangement joins TRBV27 to TRBJ2-1; D is uncertain. This CDR3 is 17 amino acids long. Trimming removed 6 bases at V and 0 bases at J, with 18 bases between. The V gene's germline CDR1 is MNHEY and CDR2 SMNVEV (reference sequence). The CDR3 sequence is CASSLIGPTGSYNEQFF. The CDR3 coding sequence is TGTGCCAGCAGCCTAATCGGGCCCACGGGCTCCTACAATGAGCAGTTCTTC.

Note on this clonotype: Given a much more abundant clone one base away, this may be a read error. CDR3 sequence reads: CASSFPGWDEELFF. The CDR3 DNA sequence: TGTGCCAGCAGTTTTCCGGGGTGGGATGAAGAACTGTTTTTT. The chain links TRBV12-3 or TRBV12-4 to TRBJ1-4; no reliable D call. The CDR3 is 14 amino acids.

This clonotype was seen ten or more times. The chain recombines TRBV25-1 with TRBJ1-1; D possibly corresponds to TRBD1 (5 bases). The CDR3 runs 13 residues. Trimming pared 5 bases from V and 5 bases from J, leaving 12 bases between. Germline V gene lookup returns CDR1 MGHDK and CDR2 SYGVNS. CDR3 in amino acids: CASSIGGDTEAFF. The CDR3 DNA reads TGTGCCAGCAGTATTGGAGGGGATACTGAAGCTTTCTTT.

This clonotype was seen at least ten times. The genes are TRBV5-5 and TRBJ1-1; 12 bases match TRBD1. There are 18 residues in the CDR3. V lost 2 bases, J lost 1 base, and 9 bases stayed unmatched. From germline, CDR1 is SGHKS and CDR2 YYEKEE (reference sequence). The CDR3 spells CASSFGTGGSFKNTEAFF. The CDR3 nucleotides are TGTGCCAGCAGCTTTGGGACAGGGGGCTCTTTTAAGAACACTGAAGCTTTCTTT.

This clonotype was counted many times. The chain links TRBV7-2 to TRBJ2-3; a weak D match, TRBD2 (6 bases). Germline CDR1 is SGHTA and CDR2 is FQGNSA. Trimming took off 1 base at V and 0 bases at J, with 8 bases between the two ends. CDR3 length: 15 residues. CDR3 DNA: TGTGCCAGCAGCTTAGATGCGGGGAGCACAGATACGCAGTATTTT. This translates into CASSLDAGSTDTQYF. The variable domain in full, completed from reference TRBV7-2 and TRBJ2-3, reads GAGVSQSPSNKVTEKGKDVELRCDPISGHTALYWYRQSLGQGLEFLIYFQGNSAPDKSGLPSDRFSAERTGGSVSTLTIQRTQQEDSAVYLCASSLDAGSTDTQYFGPGTRLTVL.

This clonotype occurred many times. The chain couples TRBV24-1 to TRBJ2-2; D is possibly TRBD2 (5 bases). This CDR3 is 15 amino acids long. Trimming shortened V by 3 bases and J by 4 bases, and 11 bases separated the two germline ends. Looked up from germline, CDR1 is KGHDR and CDR2 is SFDVKD. In DNA, the CDR3 is TGTGCCACCAGTGATCAGCCGGCGGGCACCGGGGAGCTGTTTTTT. Amino acid sequence: CATSDQPAGTGELFF.

This clonotype was seen more than once but under ten times. The genes are TRBV28 and TRBJ2-7; D is unresolved. Germline CDR1 is MDHEN and CDR2 is SYDVKM. Trimming shortened V by 5 bases and J by 4 bases, and 6 bases separated the two germline ends. The CDR3 extends over 11 amino acids. The CDR3 spells CASSIQYEQYF. CDR3 nucleotide sequence: TGTGCCAGCAGTATACAATACGAGCAGTACTTC.

Concerning this clonotype itself: This CDR3 is missing its conserved last phenylalanine or tryptophan, likely due to a read error. The chain uses TRBV19 and TRBJ1-5; no clear D gene. The CDR3 length is 14 residues. The germline gives CDR1 LNHDA, CDR2 SQIVND (reference sequence). V lost 10 bases and J lost 0, with 13 bases in between. As DNA, the CDR3 is TGTGCCACCGATTCAGCGTATAGCAATCAGCCCCAGCATTCT. Translation: CATDSAYSNQPQHS.

This clonotype showed up many times. The V call is TRBV12-3 or TRBV12-4, the J call TRBJ1-1, with TRBD1 matching over 9 bases. The CDR3 loop spans 14 amino acids. J gave up 5 bases and V 5 bases, and 6 bases lay outside the gene matches. The CDR3 DNA reads as TGTGCCAGCAGTCCCGGGACAGGGAGGACTGAAGCTTTCTTT. Its translation: CASSPGTGRTEAFF.

The V call is TRBV5-3, the J call TRBJ2-7; maybe TRBD2 (6 bases). TRBV5-3 is designated an ORF whose function remains uncertain. The CDR3 is 14 amino acids. V gave up 3 bases and J gave up 2 bases, with 12 bases separating them. The chain's CDR3 is CARSYGTSPYEQYF. CDR3 coding DNA: TGTGCCAGAAGCTACGGGACTTCCCCCTACGAGCAGTACTTC.

The DNA of the CDR3 is TGCAGTGCTAGAGATAACGACGGGACTGGGGCCTACGAGCAGTACTTC. Its protein product is CSARDNDGTGAYEQYF. This chain links TRBV20-1 with TRBJ2-7, with D possibly matching TRBD2 (6 bases). CDR1 is DFQATT and CDR2 is SNEGSKA in the germline V gene (reference sequence). The germline V and J ends were trimmed by 0 bases and 2 bases, with 17 bases remaining between them. This CDR3 region has 16 residues.

This clonotype was detected ten times or more. V and J are TRBV7-2 and TRBJ2-6; a possible D gene is TRBD1 (6 bases). This CDR3 has 18 residues. CDR1 and CDR2 (germline): SGHTA, FQGNSA. V gave up 5 bases and J gave up 0 bases, with 17 bases separating them. The CDR3 DNA reads as TGTGCCAGCAGCCCACCGGGACACCTATCCTCTGGGGCCAACGTCCTGACTTTC. It yields the protein CASSPPGHLSSGANVLTF.

The V call is TRBV5-5, the J call TRBJ2-1; no clear D. Per germline, CDR1 SGHKS and CDR2 YYEKEE (reference sequence). The length of the CDR3 is 12 residues. V lost 2 bases and J 12 bases, leaving 12 bases between the germline ends. The CDR3 sequence is CASSFTVGAQFF. The DNA of the CDR3 is TGTGCCAGCAGCTTTACAGTGGGCGCGCAGTTCTTC.

This clonotype was recorded only once. The chain employs TRBV12-3 or TRBV12-4 and TRBJ1-2; no definite D call. The CDR3 loop spans 13 amino acids. V was pared by 3 bases and J by 4 bases, with 9 bases between. Here the CDR3 DNA reads TGTGCCAGCAGTTTTAATTATATCTATGGCTACACCTTC. It is translated as CASSFNYIYGYTF.